This T cell receptor (beta chain) was identified in a study of CDR3 diversity in severe acne. Using its own MiXCR run on the PCR reads, TCRdb lists one record per CDR3 protein. The sample has about 97,000 distinct CDR3 sequences; 51% are singletons. With 0 bases clipped from V and 3 bases from J, the junction kept 3 bases outside the gene matches. Germline CDR1 reads SGHTS; CDR2 reads YDEGEE. There are 15 residues in the CDR3. The genes are TRBV5-8 and TRBJ2-3, with 8 bases matching TRBD1. This receptor was identified in a male donor with acne. Material for sequencing was blood. DNA of the CDR3: TGTGCCAGCAGCTTGGGGACAGGGAAGACAGATACGCAGTATTTT. This translates into CASSLGTGKTDTQYF.